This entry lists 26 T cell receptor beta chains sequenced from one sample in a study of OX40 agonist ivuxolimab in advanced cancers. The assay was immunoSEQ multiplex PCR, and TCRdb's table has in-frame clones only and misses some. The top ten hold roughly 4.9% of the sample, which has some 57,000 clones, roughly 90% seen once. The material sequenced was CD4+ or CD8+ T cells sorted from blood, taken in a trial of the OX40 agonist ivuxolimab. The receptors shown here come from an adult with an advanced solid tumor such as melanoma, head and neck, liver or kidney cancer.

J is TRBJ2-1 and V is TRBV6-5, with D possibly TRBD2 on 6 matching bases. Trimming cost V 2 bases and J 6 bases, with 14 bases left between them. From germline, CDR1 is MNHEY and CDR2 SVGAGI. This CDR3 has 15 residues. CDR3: CASSYGGRSINEQFF. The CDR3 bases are TGTGCCAGCAGTTACGGGGGGAGGTCGATCAATGAGCAGTTCTTC.

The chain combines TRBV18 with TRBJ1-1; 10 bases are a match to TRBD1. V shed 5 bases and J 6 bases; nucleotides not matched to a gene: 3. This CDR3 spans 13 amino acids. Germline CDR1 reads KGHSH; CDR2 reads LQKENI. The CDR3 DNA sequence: TGTGCCAGCTCAAGACAGGGGGCGTCTGAAGCTTTCTTT. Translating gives CASSRQGASEAFF.

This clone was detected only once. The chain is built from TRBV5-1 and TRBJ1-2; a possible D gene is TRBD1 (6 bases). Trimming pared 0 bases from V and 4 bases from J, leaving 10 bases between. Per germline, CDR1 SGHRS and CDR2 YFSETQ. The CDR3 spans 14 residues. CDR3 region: CASSLGQATYGYTF. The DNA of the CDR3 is TGCGCCAGCAGCTTGGGACAGGCGACCTATGGCTACACCTTC.

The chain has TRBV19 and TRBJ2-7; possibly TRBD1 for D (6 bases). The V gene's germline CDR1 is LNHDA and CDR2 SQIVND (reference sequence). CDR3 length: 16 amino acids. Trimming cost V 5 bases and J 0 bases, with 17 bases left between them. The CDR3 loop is CASSPRGQSFSYEQYF. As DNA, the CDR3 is TGTGCCAGTAGTCCCCGAGGACAGTCCTTCTCCTACGAGCAGTACTTC. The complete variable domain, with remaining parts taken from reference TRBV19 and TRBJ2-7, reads DGGITQSPKYLFRKEGQNVTLSCEQNLNHDAMYWYRQDPGQGLRLIYYSQIVNDFQKGDIAEGYSVSREKKESFPLTVTSAQKNPTAFYLCASSPRGQSFSYEQYFGPGTRLTVT.

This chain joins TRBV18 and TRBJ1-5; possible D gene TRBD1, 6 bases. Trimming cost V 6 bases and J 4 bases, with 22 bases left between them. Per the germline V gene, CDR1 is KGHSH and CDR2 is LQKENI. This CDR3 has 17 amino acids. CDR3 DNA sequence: TGTGCCAGCTCTGCCACGAGCGGGGGGGCAGGAAATCAGCCCCAGCATTTT. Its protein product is CASSATSGGAGNQPQHF.

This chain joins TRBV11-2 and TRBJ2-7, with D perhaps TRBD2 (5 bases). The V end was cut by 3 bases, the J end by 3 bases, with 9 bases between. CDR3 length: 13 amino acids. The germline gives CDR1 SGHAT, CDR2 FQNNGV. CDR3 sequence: CASSFGELYEQYF. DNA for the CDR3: TGTGCCAGCAGCTTCGGGGAGCTCTACGAGCAGTACTTC.

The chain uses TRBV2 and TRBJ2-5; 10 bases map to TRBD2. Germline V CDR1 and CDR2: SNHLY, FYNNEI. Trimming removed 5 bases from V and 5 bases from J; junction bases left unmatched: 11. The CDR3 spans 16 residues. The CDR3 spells CASSSYPSGRGETQYF. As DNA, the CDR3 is TGTGCCAGCAGTAGCTACCCTAGCGGGAGAGGTGAGACCCAGTACTTC.

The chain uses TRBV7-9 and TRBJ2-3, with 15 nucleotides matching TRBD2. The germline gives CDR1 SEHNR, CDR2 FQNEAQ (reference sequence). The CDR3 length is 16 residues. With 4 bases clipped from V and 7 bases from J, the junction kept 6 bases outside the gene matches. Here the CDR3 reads CASSSRTSGGGHTQYF. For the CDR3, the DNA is TGTGCCAGCAGCTCCCGGACTAGCGGGGGGGGTCATACGCAGTATTTT.

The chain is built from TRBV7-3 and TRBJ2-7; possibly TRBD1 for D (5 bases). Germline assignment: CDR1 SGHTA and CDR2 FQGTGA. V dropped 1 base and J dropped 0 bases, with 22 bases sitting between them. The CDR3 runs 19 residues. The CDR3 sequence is CASSLMWRRQFDSSYEQYF. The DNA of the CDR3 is TGTGCCAGCAGCTTAATGTGGCGACGACAGTTTGATAGCTCCTACGAGCAGTACTTC.

CDR3 residues: CASSIRGATDTQYF. The CDR3 DNA reads TGTGCCAGTAGTATAAGGGGAGCAACAGATACGCAGTATTTT. V and J are TRBV19 and TRBJ2-3; D tentatively reads TRBD1 or TRBD2 (5 bases each). The CDR3 length is 14 residues. From germline, CDR1 is LNHDA and CDR2 SQIVND (reference sequence). Trimming removed 2 bases at V and 3 bases at J, with 9 bases between. Complete variable domain (other parts from reference TRBV19 and TRBJ2-3): DGGITQSPKYLFRKEGQNVTLSCEQNLNHDAMYWYRQDPGQGLRLIYYSQIVNDFQKGDIAEGYSVSREKKESFPLTVTSAQKNPTAFYLCASSIRGATDTQYFGPGTRLTVL.

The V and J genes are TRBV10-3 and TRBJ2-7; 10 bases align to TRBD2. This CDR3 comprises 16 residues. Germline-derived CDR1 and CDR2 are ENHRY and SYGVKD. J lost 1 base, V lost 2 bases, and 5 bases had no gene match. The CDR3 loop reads CAISEPGTSASYEQYF. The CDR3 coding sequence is TGTGCCATCAGTGAGCCCGGGACTAGCGCATCCTACGAGCAGTACTTC.

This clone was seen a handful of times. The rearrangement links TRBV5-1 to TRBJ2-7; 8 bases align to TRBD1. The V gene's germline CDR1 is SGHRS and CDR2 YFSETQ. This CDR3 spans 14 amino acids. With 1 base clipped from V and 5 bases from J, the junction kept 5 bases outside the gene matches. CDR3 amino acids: CASSLTGGSDEQYF. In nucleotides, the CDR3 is TGCGCCAGCAGCTTGACAGGGGGTTCGGACGAGCAGTACTTC.

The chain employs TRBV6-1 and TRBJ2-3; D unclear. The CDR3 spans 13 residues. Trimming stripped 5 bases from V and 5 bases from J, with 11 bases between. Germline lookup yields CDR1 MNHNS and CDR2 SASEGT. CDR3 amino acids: CASSRASEDTQYF. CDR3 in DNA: TGTGCCAGCAGTCGAGCTAGTGAAGATACGCAGTATTTT.

This CDR3 reads CASSYSVGSGGYEQYF. In nucleotides, the CDR3 is TGTGCCAGCAGTTACTCGGTGGGAAGCGGGGGCTACGAGCAGTACTTC. V usage is TRBV6-6 and J usage is TRBJ2-7; 8 bases are shared with TRBD2. CDR1 MNHNY and CDR2 SVGAGI come from the germline V gene (reference sequence). The CDR3 contains 16 residues. V lost 0 bases, J lost 3 bases, and 7 bases stayed unmatched.

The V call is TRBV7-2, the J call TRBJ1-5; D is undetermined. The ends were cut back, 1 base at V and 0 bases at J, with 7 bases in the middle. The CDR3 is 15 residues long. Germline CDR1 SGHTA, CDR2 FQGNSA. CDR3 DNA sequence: TGTGCCAGCAGCTTAGGGTCCCATAGCAATCAGCCCCAGCATTTT. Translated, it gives CASSLGSHSNQPQHF.

The CDR3 here is CASSLRTQGYLYNEQFF. The DNA for the CDR3 is TGTGCCAGCAGCTTAAGGACGCAGGGATACCTTTACAATGAGCAGTTCTTC. The V gene is TRBV11-2, the J gene TRBJ2-1, with D possibly being TRBD1 (5 bases). Germline CDR1 SGHAT, CDR2 FQNNGV. The CDR3 has 17 residues. V lost 2 bases, J lost 4 bases, and 18 bases lay in between.

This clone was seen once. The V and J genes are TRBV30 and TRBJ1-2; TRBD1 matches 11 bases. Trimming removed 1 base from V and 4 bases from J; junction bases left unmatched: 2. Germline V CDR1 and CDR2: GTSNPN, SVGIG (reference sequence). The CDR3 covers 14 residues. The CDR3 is CAWSADRGLYGYTF. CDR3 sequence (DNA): TGTGCCTGGAGTGCGGACAGGGGGCTCTATGGCTACACCTTC.

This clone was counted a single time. The CDR3 region is CASSLVENEQFF. In nucleotides, the CDR3 is TGTGCCAGCAGCTTAGTCGAGAATGAGCAGTTCTTC. The chain has TRBV7-9 and TRBJ2-1; D gene uncertain. The CDR3 totals 12 residues. From germline, CDR1 is SEHNR and CDR2 FQNEAQ (reference sequence). V dropped 1 base and J dropped 7 bases, with 5 bases sitting between them.

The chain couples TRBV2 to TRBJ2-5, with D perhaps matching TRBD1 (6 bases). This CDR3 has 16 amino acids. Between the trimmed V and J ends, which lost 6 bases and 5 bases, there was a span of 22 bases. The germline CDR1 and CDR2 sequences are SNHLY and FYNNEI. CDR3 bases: TGTGCCAGCAGACCCAACAGGGATGGGGGTGGGGAGACCCAGTACTTC. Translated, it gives CASRPNRDGGGETQYF.

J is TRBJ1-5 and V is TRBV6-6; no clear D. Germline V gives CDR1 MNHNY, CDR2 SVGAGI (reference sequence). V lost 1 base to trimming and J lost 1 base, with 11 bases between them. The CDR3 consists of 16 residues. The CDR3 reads CASSYLGSQSNQPQHF. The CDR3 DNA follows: TGTGCCAGCAGTTACTTGGGGTCTCAGAGCAATCAGCCCCAGCATTTT.

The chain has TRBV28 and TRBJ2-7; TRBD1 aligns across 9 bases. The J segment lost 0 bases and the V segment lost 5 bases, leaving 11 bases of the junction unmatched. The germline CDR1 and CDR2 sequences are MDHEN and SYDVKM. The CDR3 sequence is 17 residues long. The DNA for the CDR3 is TGTGCCAGCAGTCAAACCCTCCGGGACAGGGACTCCTACGAGCAGTACTTC. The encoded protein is CASSQTLRDRDSYEQYF.

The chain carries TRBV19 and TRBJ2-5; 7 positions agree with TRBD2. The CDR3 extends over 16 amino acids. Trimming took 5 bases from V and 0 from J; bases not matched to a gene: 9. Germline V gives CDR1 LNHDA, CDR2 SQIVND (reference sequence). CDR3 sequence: CASSAHILANQETQYF. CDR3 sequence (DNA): TGTGCCAGTAGTGCGCACATACTAGCGAACCAAGAGACCCAGTACTTC.

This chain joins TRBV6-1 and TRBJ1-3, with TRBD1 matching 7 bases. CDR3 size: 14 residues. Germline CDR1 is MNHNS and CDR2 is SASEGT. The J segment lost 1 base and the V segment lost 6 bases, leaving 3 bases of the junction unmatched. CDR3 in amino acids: CASSLGQSGNTIYF. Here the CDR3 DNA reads TGTGCCAGCAGCCTGGGACAGTCTGGAAACACCATATATTTT.

The CDR3 coding sequence is TGTGCCAGCAGTTTTGAGCGGGGGAGGGCGGATACGCAGTATTTT. It codes for CASSFERGRADTQYF. J is TRBJ2-3 and V is TRBV27, with 8 bases matching TRBD2. The CDR3 spans 15 residues. Unmatched junction bases numbered 8, after V lost 3 bases and J lost 6 bases. Germline CDR1 and CDR2: MNHEY and SMNVEV (reference sequence).

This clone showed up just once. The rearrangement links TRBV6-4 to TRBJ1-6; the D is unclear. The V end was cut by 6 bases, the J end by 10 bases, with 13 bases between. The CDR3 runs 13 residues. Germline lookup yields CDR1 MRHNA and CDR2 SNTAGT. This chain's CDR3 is CASRGDPGSPLHF. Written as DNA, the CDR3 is TGTGCCAGCAGAGGCGACCCTGGGTCACCCCTCCACTTT.

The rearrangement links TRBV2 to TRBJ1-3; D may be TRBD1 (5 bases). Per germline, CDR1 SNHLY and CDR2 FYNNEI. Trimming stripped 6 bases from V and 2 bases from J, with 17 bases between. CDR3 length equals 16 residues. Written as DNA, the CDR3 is TGTGCCAGCAGCCTAAACGGGGGGGATGCTGGAAACACCATATATTTT. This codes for CASSLNGGDAGNTIYF.